Shown below are 8 T cell receptor beta chains from a single sample sequenced in a study of blood T cell repertoires in COVID-19. The table came from immunoSEQ multiplex PCR; TCRdb's copy has only in-frame clones and leaves some out. The data show roughly 100,000 clones, around nine tenths seen once. The sequenced sample consisted of peripheral blood. These TCRs come from a human donor in a cohort sampled during active COVID-19.

The chain is built from TRBV5-1 and TRBJ1-2; 8 bases fit TRBD1. The CDR3 extends over 14 amino acids. V gave up 1 base and J gave up 4 bases; unmatched junction bases: 3. Germline CDR1 and CDR2: SGHRS and YFSETQ. This CDR3 is CASSLTQGGYGYTF. DNA of the CDR3: TGCGCCAGCAGCTTGACACAGGGGGGCTATGGCTACACCTTC.

The chain joins TRBV19 to TRBJ2-7; tentative D call: TRBD1 (5 bases). Germline V gene sequence: CDR1 LNHDA, CDR2 SQIVND (reference sequence). This CDR3 comprises 14 residues. Trimming took off 3 bases at V and 5 bases at J, with 14 bases between the two ends. The CDR3 spells CASSILGAKDEQYF. The CDR3 nucleotides read TGTGCCAGTAGTATTCTAGGGGCGAAGGACGAGCAGTACTTC.

This clone was found once. The chain joins TRBV10-3 to TRBJ2-3; 7 bases agree with TRBD2. Germline lookup yields CDR1 ENHRY and CDR2 SYGVKD. V gave up 0 bases and J gave up 3 bases; unmatched junction bases: 6. This CDR3 spans 16 amino acids. In DNA form, the CDR3 reads TGTGCCATCAGTGAGTCGGCGGGAGATGGTACAGATACGCAGTATTTT. Translation gives CAISESAGDGTDTQYF.

The J gene is TRBJ2-5, the V gene TRBV5-1; 8 nucleotides agree with TRBD2. Germline loops: CDR1 SGHRS, CDR2 YFSETQ. V lost 2 bases, J lost 4 bases, and 10 bases stayed unmatched. The CDR3 has 16 residues. CDR3 DNA: TGCGCCAGCAGCTTAGAGGGACTAGGTTGGGGAGAGACCCAGTACTTC. This gives the protein CASSLEGLGWGETQYF.

The V call is TRBV4-1, the J call TRBJ1-5; TRBD1 matches 7 bases. There are 19 residues in the CDR3. V shed 3 bases, J shed 0 bases, and the junction held 14 bases outside the gene matches. The germline gives CDR1 MGHRA, CDR2 YSYEKL. The CDR3 DNA reads as TGCGCCAGCAGCCAGGCCCCTGGACAGGATAATTATAGCAATCAGCCCCAGCATTTT. Translating it yields CASSQAPGQDNYSNQPQHF.

The rearrangement links TRBV5-1 to TRBJ1-2; 11 bases fit TRBD1. The germline V gene encodes CDR1 SGHRS and CDR2 YFSETQ. The V segment lost 6 bases and the J segment 7 bases; nucleotides outside the gene matches: 8. This CDR3 has 14 amino acids. CDR3 sequence: CASNPGQGVSGYTF. The CDR3 nucleotides read TGCGCCAGCAACCCGGGACAGGGGGTTTCTGGCTACACCTTC.

The chain recombines TRBV5-8 with TRBJ2-3, with 16 bases fitting TRBD2. From germline, CDR1 is SGHTS and CDR2 YDEGEE. CDR3 length equals 18 residues. Trimming removed 1 base from V and 2 bases from J; junction bases left unmatched: 4. The CDR3 nucleotides read TGTGCCAGCAGCTTGCCCGGGACTAGCGGGGGGGTCACAGATACGCAGTATTTT. Translating it yields CASSLPGTSGGVTDTQYF.

The chain combines TRBV27 with TRBJ2-7; D might be TRBD1 (5 bases). V was clipped by 4 bases and J by 4 bases, with 17 bases between them. Germline values: CDR1 MNHEY, CDR2 SMNVEV (reference sequence). This CDR3 region has 15 residues. The CDR3 sequence is CASSSSAAGRYEQYF. The CDR3 DNA sequence: TGTGCCAGCAGTTCAAGTGCGGCAGGGCGGTACGAGCAGTACTTC.